Listed below are T cell receptor beta chains from one sample, sequenced in a study of cytomegalovirus exposure and HLA in healthy donors. The assay was immunoSEQ multiplex PCR, and TCRdb's table has in-frame clones only and misses some. This table holds about 350,000 clones, 87% found once. The sample was PBMCs. These receptors came from a woman between 25 and 40 years old in good health and CMV-seropositive. Both conserved end residues are part of each CDR3. Each record gives: J gene, V gene, CDR3 length, D gene, clone size, CDR3 protein, CDR3 DNA. D genes are given only for firm matches. Rows may omit the clone size; those that give it use once, few, many or a size class.

>TRBJ1-6|TRBV6-5|16|TRBD1|-
CASSYLGTGDNSPLHF
TGTGCCAGCAGTTACCTAGGGACAGGAGATAATTCACCCCTCCACTTT
>TRBJ1-5|TRBV6-1|13|-|-
CASSETASRPQHF
TGTGCCAGCAGTGAGACGGCCAGTAGGCCCCAGCATTTT
>TRBJ2-3|TRBV25-1|14|-|-
CASSWVGNRDTQYF
TGTGCCAGCAGTTGGGTAGGGAATAGAGATACGCAGTATTTT
>TRBJ1-4|TRBV15|14|TRBD1|-
CATSSQGGGEKLFF
TGTGCCACCAGCTCACAGGGGGGCGGTGAAAAACTGTTTTTT
>TRBJ2-7|TRBV27|16|TRBD1|-
CASTSGQGSFQYEQYF
TGTGCCAGTACATCTGGACAGGGATCCTTCCAGTACGAGCAGTACTTC
>TRBJ2-7|TRBV19|12|-|-
CASSIWLGEQYF
TGTGCCAGTAGTATATGGTTGGGGGAGCAGTACTTC
>TRBJ1-1|TRBV30|13|-|few
CAWSVSRNTEAFF
TGTGCCTGGAGTGTTTCGCGGAACACTGAAGCTTTCTTT
>TRBJ1-1|TRBV7-2|14|-|-
CASSLGRQRTEAFF
TGTGCCAGCAGCTTAGGAAGACAGCGCACTGAAGCTTTCTTT
>TRBJ1-1|TRBV15|15|-|-
CATSNWGGVGTEAFF
TGTGCCACCAGCAATTGGGGGGGGGTAGGCACTGAAGCTTTCTTT
>TRBJ1-2|TRBV2|15|-|-
CASSEVKVSVNGYTF
TGTGCCAGCAGTGAAGTTAAGGTCAGCGTCAATGGCTACACCTTC
>TRBJ2-3|TRBV7-3|15|-|once
CASSPGATSTDTQYF
TGTGCCAGCAGCCCAGGAGCAACGAGCACAGATACGCAGTATTTT
>TRBJ2-3|TRBV19|13|-|-
CASSTWGTDTQYF
TGTGCCAGTAGCACGTGGGGCACAGATACGCAGTATTTT
>TRBJ2-2|TRBV10-3|14|-|-
CAISEGPNTGELFF
TGTGCCATCAGTGAGGGGCCGAACACCGGGGAGCTGTTTTTT
>TRBJ2-1|TRBV5-5|16|-|-
CASSRVSGDSYNEQFF
TGTGCCAGCAGCCGTGTGTCAGGGGATTCCTACAATGAGCAGTTCTTC
>TRBJ1-5|TRBV19|13|-|few
CASRYQGNQPQHF
TGTGCCAGTAGGTATCAGGGCAATCAGCCCCAGCATTTT
>TRBJ2-6|TRBV6-1|17|-|once
CASSEGQDIAGANVLTF
TGTGCCAGCAGTGAAGGACAGGATATAGCTGGGGCCAACGTCCTGACTTTC
>TRBJ2-2|TRBV9|13|TRBD2|-
CASSFGLAGELFF
TGTGCCAGCAGCTTCGGACTAGCGGGGGAGCTGTTTTTT
>TRBJ1-1|TRBV28|14|-|-
CASTTGLDGRAAFF
TGTGCCAGCACTACTGGGCTCGACGGTAGGGCAGCTTTCTTT
>TRBJ1-4|TRBV7-9|11|-|-
CASRKNEKLFF
TGTGCCAGCAGAAAAAATGAAAAACTGTTTTTT
>TRBJ1-5|TRBV4-2|15|TRBD1|-
CASSHPGQTNQPQHF
TGTGCCAGCAGCCATCCGGGACAGACTAATCAGCCCCAGCATTTT
>TRBJ2-3|TRBV9|15|TRBD2|-
CASSRLGGATDTQYF
TGTGCCAGCAGTCGCCTCGGGGGGGCAACAGATACGCAGTATTTT
>TRBJ2-1|TRBV5-6|16|-|once
CASSLSGALLYNEQFF
TGTGCCAGCAGCTTGAGTGGAGCCCTCCTATACAATGAGCAGTTCTTC
>TRBJ2-7|TRBV7-9|13|-|-
CASSSGFSYEQYF
TGTGCCAGCAGCTCAGGGTTCTCCTACGAGCAGTACTTC
>TRBJ2-3|TRBV10-3|16|-|-
CAISEPRTASTDTQYF
TGTGCCATCAGTGAGCCTAGGACGGCTAGCACAGATACGCAGTATTTT
>TRBJ2-7|TRBV5-1|15|-|-
CASIRPGASDYEQYF
TGCGCCAGCATCCGACCCGGGGCTAGCGACTACGAGCAGTACTTC
>TRBJ2-7|TRBV5-5|14|TRBD1|-
CASSSDRGLVEQYF
TGTGCCAGCAGCTCGGACAGGGGGTTAGTCGAGCAGTACTTC
>TRBJ2-2|TRBV5-6|14|-|-
CASSLSGTDGELFF
TGTGCCAGCTCCTTATCGGGGACCGACGGGGAGCTGTTTTTT
>TRBJ2-1|TRBV27|14|TRBD2|-
CASAVAGGYNEQFF
TGTGCCAGCGCCGTAGCGGGAGGGTACAATGAGCAGTTCTTC
>TRBJ2-7|TRBV10-3|11|-|-
CAIGQNYEQYF
TGTGCCATTGGACAGAACTACGAGCAGTACTTC
>TRBJ2-7|TRBV7-2|15|TRBD1|-
CASSSGQGLLREQYF
TGTGCCAGCAGCTCGGGACAGGGCCTTTTGCGCGAGCAGTACTTC
>TRBJ2-1|TRBV4-1|17|TRBD1|-
CASSQGPTGGLGNEQFF
TGCGCCAGCAGCCAGGGCCCGACAGGGGGCTTGGGTAATGAGCAGTTCTTC
>TRBJ2-3|TRBV7-9|15|TRBD2|-
CASSFGAGGSDTQYF
TGTGCCAGCAGCTTCGGAGCGGGGGGATCAGATACGCAGTATTTT
>TRBJ1-1|TRBV28|15|TRBD1|-
CASSLNRQGATEAFF
TGTGCCAGCAGTTTAAACCGACAGGGTGCGACTGAAGCTTTCTTT
>TRBJ1-2|TRBV23-1|14|-|-
CASSQSQQPDGYTF
TGCGCCAGCAGTCAATCGCAACAGCCGGATGGCTACACCTTC
>TRBJ1-5|TRBV7-8|15|-|-
CASSYSTASNQPQHF
TGTGCCAGCAGCTACTCGACAGCGAGCAATCAGCCCCAGCATTTT
>TRBJ2-2|TRBV7-6|14|-|few
CASSPGTFTGELFF
TGTGCCAGCAGCCCTGGGACCTTCACCGGGGAGCTGTTTTTT
>TRBJ2-2|TRBV11-1|13|-|few
CASSPRDLRELFF
TGTGCCAGCAGCCCGAGGGACTTAAGGGAGCTGTTTTTT
>TRBJ2-1|TRBV29-1|12|-|-
CSVDSGVREQFF
TGCAGCGTTGACAGTGGCGTGAGGGAGCAGTTCTTC
>TRBJ2-5|TRBV14|15|-|-
CASSRGRPTYETQYF
TGTGCCAGCAGCCGAGGAAGACCGACCTACGAGACCCAGTACTTC
>TRBJ2-7|TRBV19|15|-|-
CASSIRGHSSYEQYF
TGTGCCAGTAGTATCCGGGGCCATTCCTCCTACGAGCAGTACTTC
>TRBJ2-7|TRBV5-1|14|-|-
CASSLVVGSYEQYF
TGCGCCAGCAGCTTGGTTGTAGGGAGCTACGAGCAGTACTTC
>TRBJ2-1|TRBV15|15|TRBD1|-
CATSSPGTGFNEQFF
TGTGCCACCAGCAGTCCCGGGACAGGGTTCAATGAGCAGTTCTTC
>TRBJ2-1|TRBV5-1|16|TRBD2|-
CASRKTSGSGANEQFF
TGCGCCAGCAGGAAAACTAGCGGGAGCGGGGCAAATGAGCAGTTCTTC
>TRBJ2-1|TRBV6-4|14|-|-
CASSGVGGYNEQFF
TGTGCCAGCAGTGGAGTAGGGGGGTACAATGAGCAGTTCTTC
>TRBJ1-6|TRBV10-3|14|-|-
CAIRMRDDSSPLHF
TGTGCCATCAGGATGAGGGATGATTCTTCACCCCTCCACTTT
>TRBJ2-3|TRBV7-2|18|TRBD2|-
CASSLNGRLALPPDTQYF
TGTGCCAGCAGCTTAAACGGTAGACTAGCGCTCCCCCCAGATACGCAGTATTTT
>TRBJ2-7|TRBV7-3|13|-|-
CASSSSGSSEQYF
TGTGCCAGCAGCTCAAGCGGGTCCTCCGAGCAGTACTTC
>TRBJ2-5|TRBV9|14|TRBD2|-
CASSETSGRETQYF
TGTGCCAGCAGCGAGACTAGCGGGAGGGAGACCCAGTACTTC
>TRBJ2-5|TRBV19|13|-|-
CASSMWSKETQYF
TGTGCCAGTAGTATGTGGAGCAAAGAGACCCAGTACTTC
>TRBJ1-1|TRBV7-6|13|-|many
CASSFGAGTEAFF
TGTGCCAGCAGCTTTGGGGCTGGCACTGAAGCTTTCTTT
>TRBJ1-5|TRBV27|14|-|-
CASSFGGSNQPQHF
TGTGCCAGCAGTTTTGGGGGTAGCAATCAGCCCCAGCATTTT
>TRBJ2-1|TRBV5-1|17|-|-
CASSLANQLLIGDEQFF
TGCGCCAGCAGCTTGGCTAACCAGCTACTCATTGGGGATGAGCAGTTCTTC
>TRBJ2-3|TRBV29-1|12|-|once
CSATRATDTQYF
TGCAGCGCCACAAGGGCCACAGATACGCAGTATTTT
>TRBJ1-3|TRBV5-4|15|-|-
CASSSRRGPGNTIYF
TGTGCCAGCAGCTCCCGCCGCGGGCCCGGAAACACCATATATTTT
>TRBJ1-5|TRBV6-6|15|TRBD1|-
CASSYGQGENQPQHF
TGTGCCAGCAGTTACGGACAGGGGGAAAATCAGCCCCAGCATTTT
>TRBJ1-4|TRBV6-1|16|-|-
CASSEASDTTNEKLFF
TGTGCCAGCAGTGAAGCGTCGGATACAACTAATGAAAAACTGTTTTTT
>TRBJ2-3|TRBV5-1|13|-|-
CASSPGGTDTQYF
TGCGCCAGCAGCCCAGGTGGGACAGATACGCAGTATTTT
>TRBJ2-2|TRBV7-9|13|-|-
CASSLVETGELFF
TGTGCCAGCAGCTTAGTGGAAACCGGGGAGCTGTTTTTT
>TRBJ2-2|TRBV4-2|19|TRBD2|-
CASSPTTSGRVWGTGELFF
TGTGCCAGCAGCCCCACAACTAGCGGGAGAGTTTGGGGCACCGGGGAGCTGTTTTTT